The clone carrying this T cell receptor beta chain has at least ten counts. Its antigen is currently unknown. In making TCR beta libraries, quantitative 5'-RACE with molecular barcodes was used. One entry per CDR3 protein results from TCRdb running MiXCR on the 5' RACE reads. The profile shows 180,000 or so distinct CDR3 sequences, roughly 12% of them singletons. The sample originates from a study of CD8 T cells in ankylosing spondylitis. Study-wide findings and caveats: Relatively rare in peripheral blood, disease-linked clones were also CD8+.

Unmatched junction bases numbered 16, after V lost 8 bases and J lost 0 bases. Germline values: CDR1 MDHEN, CDR2 SYDVKM. The CDR3 consists of 18 residues. The sequence was collected from a male donor with ankylosing spondylitis or in good health (not recorded which). The V and J genes are TRBV28 and TRBJ2-4; 7 bases line up with TRBD1. The sequenced sample consisted of blood, either unsorted or a sorted T cell fraction (not recorded which). The DNA for the CDR3 is TGTGCCAGCGGCCTACAGGGGTCCCCTGCCTTAGCCAAAAACATTCAGTACTTC. Translating it yields CASGLQGSPALAKNIQYF.